This is a list of T cell receptor beta chains from one sample in a study of response to subunit inactivated influenza vaccine. Each CDR3 protein is one row after TCRdb ran MiXCR on the RT-PCR reads. In the table there are a few hundred thousand distinct CDR3 sequences, 9.5% to 12% of which are singletons. The sample here was PBMCs from blood, taken more than 35 days after vaccination. Every receptor here comes from a man between 50 and 59 years old who received an inactivated influenza vaccine. CDR3s leave out the opening cysteine and the closing phenylalanine or tryptophan. D genes are given only for firm matches.

TRBV11-2	14	TRBJ2-7	NA	ASSLGSGTVSDEQY
TRBV4-2	15	TRBJ2-3	NA	ASSQGRRGASTDTQY
TRBV7-2	15	TRBJ2-5	NA	ASSWDKGMGSQETQY
TRBV24-1	12	TRBJ2-2	TRBD2	ATSVSGTSSIMI
TRBV7-2	13	TRBJ2-3	TRBD2	ASSLVGGEGDTQY
TRBV10-3	14	TRBJ1-1	NA	AISEGRGAGSTEAF
TRBV12-3/TRBV12-4	18	TRBJ2-1	TRBD2	ASSLGLAGARGGSYNEQF
TRBV14	15	TRBJ2-2	NA	ASSQVVRHTNTGELF
TRBV5-1	11	TRBJ2-5	NA	AINVVLQETQY
TRBV6-2/TRBV6-3	11	TRBJ2-2	NA	ASSWGRRGELF
TRBV5-1	11	TRBJ2-1	NA	ASSLVRVNEQF
TRBV27	12	TRBJ1-4	NA	ASTRWGLDEKLF
TRBV11-2	11	TRBJ1-2	NA	ASSLVGDSGYT
TRBV12-3/TRBV12-4	9	TRBJ1-2	NA	ASSSSVGYT
TRBV28	13	TRBJ2-7	TRBD1	ASSVTGQGFNEQY
TRBV7-2	13	TRBJ2-7	TRBD2	ASSPRGLEPYEQY
TRBV6-1	13	TRBJ1-2	NA	ASNPGLTVNYGYT
TRBV2	12	TRBJ2-7	NA	ASSEWGKDGEQY
TRBV6-1	14	TRBJ1-1	TRBD1	ASSRRGITANTEAF
TRBV5-5	11	TRBJ2-7	NA	ASSRAGWHEQY
TRBV7-2	11	TRBJ1-6	NA	ASSPSGGSPLH
TRBV28	13	TRBJ2-3	TRBD1	ASSRDRVNTDTQY
TRBV28	11	TRBJ1-2	NA	ASSFQGGRGYT
TRBV12-3/TRBV12-4	13	TRBJ2-2	NA	ASSFAGLNTGELF
TRBV5-1	14	TRBJ1-6	NA	ASSLAGPRYNSPLH
TRBV2	14	TRBJ2-4	TRBD1	ASSEGTGPAKNIQY